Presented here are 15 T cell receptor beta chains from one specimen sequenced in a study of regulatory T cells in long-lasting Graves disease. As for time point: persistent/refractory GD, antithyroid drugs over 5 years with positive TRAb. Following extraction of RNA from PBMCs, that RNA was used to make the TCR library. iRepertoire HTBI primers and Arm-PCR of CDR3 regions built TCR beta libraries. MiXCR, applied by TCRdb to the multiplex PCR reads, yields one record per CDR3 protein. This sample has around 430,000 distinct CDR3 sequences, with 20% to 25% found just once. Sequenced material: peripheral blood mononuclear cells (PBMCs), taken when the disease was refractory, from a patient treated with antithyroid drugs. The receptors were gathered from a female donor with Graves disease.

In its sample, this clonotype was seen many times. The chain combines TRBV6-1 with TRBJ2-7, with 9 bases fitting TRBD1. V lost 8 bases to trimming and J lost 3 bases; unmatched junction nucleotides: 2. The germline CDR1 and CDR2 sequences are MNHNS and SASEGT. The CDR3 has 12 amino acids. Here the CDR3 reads CASEDRGYEQYF. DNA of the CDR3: TGTGCCAGCGAGGACAGGGGCTACGAGCAGTACTTC.

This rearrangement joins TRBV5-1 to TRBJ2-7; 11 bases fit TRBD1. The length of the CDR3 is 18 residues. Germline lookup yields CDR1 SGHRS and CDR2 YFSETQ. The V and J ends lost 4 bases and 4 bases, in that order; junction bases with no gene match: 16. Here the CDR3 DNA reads TGCGCCAGCAGCCATACCATTTACCGGGACAGGGGGAATTACGAGCAGTACTTC. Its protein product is CASSHTIYRDRGNYEQYF.

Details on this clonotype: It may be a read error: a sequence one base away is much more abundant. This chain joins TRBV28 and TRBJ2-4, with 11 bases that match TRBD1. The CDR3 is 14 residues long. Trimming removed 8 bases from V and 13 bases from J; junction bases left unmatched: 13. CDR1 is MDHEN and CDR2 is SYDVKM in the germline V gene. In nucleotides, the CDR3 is TGTGCCAGCGTCAGAGGACAGGGGGCTGATGAGCAGTACTTC. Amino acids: CASVRGQGADEQYF.

In nucleotides, the CDR3 is TGTGCCAGCAGTAGATCCGGGACGGCTTACGAGCAGTACTTC. Translating gives CASSRSGTAYEQYF. The chain joins TRBV28 to TRBJ2-7; D is perhaps TRBD1 or TRBD2 (5 bases each). The V end lost 5 bases, the J end lost 4 bases, and 15 bases lay between the germline ends. The length of the CDR3 is 14 residues. Germline V gene sequence: CDR1 MDHEN, CDR2 SYDVKM. Full variable domain (outside the CDR3, taken from reference TRBV28 and TRBJ2-7): DVKVTQSSRYLVKRTGEKVFLECVQDMDHENMFWYRQDPGLGLRLIYFSYDVKMKEKGDIPEGYSVSREKKERFSLILESASTNQTSMYLCASSRSGTAYEQYFGPGTRLTVT.

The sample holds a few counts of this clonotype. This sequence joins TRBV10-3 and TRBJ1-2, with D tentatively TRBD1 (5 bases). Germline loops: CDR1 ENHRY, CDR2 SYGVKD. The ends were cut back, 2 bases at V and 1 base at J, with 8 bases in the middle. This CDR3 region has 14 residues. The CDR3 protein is CAISESDSNYGYTF. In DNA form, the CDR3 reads TGTGCCATCAGTGAGAGCGACAGTAACTATGGCTACACCTTC.

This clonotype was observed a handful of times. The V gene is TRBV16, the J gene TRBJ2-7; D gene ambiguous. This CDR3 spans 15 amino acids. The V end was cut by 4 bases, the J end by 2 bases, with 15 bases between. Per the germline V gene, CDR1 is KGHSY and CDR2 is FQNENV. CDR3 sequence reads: CASSRAALNPYEQYF. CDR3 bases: TGTGCCAGCAGCCGGGCAGCCCTAAACCCCTACGAGCAGTACTTC.

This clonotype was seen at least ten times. The CDR3 loop reads CASKKRGSNQPQHF. CDR3 DNA: TGTGCCAGCAAAAAGCGAGGGAGCAATCAGCCCCAGCATTTT. The chain recombines TRBV12-3 or TRBV12-4 with TRBJ1-5; D is uncertain. The V end lost 7 bases, the J end lost 1 base, and 11 bases lay between the germline ends. The CDR3 is made up of 14 amino acids.

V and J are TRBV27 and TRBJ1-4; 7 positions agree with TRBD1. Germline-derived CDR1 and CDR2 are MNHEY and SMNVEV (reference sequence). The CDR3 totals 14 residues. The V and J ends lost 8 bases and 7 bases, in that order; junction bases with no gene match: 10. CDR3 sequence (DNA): TGTGCCAGCCGGACGACAGGGCTCGGTGAAAAACTGTTTTTT. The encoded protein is CASRTTGLGEKLFF.

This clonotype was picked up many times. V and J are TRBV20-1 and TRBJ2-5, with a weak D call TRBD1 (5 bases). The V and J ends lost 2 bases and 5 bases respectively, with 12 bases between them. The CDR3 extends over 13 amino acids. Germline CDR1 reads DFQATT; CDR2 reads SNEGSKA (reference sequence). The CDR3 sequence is CSARMAGYETQYF. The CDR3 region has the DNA TGCAGTGCTAGAATGGCAGGGTACGAGACCCAGTACTTC.

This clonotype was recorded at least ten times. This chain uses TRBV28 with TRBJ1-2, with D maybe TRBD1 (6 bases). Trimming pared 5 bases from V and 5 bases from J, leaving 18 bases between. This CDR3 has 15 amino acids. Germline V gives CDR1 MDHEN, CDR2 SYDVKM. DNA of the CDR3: TGTGCCAGCAGTGTAGGACAGAAGATGTTTTATGGCTACACCTTC. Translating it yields CASSVGQKMFYGYTF.

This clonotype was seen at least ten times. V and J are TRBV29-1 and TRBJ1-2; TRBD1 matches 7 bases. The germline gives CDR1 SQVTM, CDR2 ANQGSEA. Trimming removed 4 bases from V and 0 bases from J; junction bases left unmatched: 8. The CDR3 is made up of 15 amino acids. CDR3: CSVVQLGQPNYGYTF. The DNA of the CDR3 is TGCAGCGTTGTCCAATTGGGACAGCCTAACTATGGCTACACCTTC.

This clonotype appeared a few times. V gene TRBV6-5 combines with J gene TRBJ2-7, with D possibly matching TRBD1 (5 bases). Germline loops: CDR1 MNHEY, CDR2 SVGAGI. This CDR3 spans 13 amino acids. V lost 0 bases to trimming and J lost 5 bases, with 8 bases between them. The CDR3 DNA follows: TGTGCCAGCAGTTACTCTGGCAGGGACGAGCAGTACTTC. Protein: CASSYSGRDEQYF.

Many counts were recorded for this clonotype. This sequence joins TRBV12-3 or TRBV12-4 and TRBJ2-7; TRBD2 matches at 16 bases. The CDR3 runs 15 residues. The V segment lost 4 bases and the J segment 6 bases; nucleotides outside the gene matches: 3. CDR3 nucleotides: TGTGCCAGCAGTTCGGGACTAGCGGGAGGGGTCGAGCAGTACTTC. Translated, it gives CASSSGLAGGVEQYF.

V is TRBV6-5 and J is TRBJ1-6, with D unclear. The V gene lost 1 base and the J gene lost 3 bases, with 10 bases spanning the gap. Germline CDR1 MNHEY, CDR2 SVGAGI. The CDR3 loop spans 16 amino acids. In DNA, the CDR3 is TGTGCCAGCAGTTACTATCCCGATTTCTATAATTCACCCCTCCACTTT. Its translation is CASSYYPDFYNSPLHF.

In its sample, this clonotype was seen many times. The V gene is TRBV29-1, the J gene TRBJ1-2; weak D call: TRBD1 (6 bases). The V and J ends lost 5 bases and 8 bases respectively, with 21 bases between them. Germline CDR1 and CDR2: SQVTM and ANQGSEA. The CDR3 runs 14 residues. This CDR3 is CSVHSTGTPGGYTF. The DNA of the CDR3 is TGCAGCGTTCATTCGACAGGAACTCCCGGCGGCTACACCTTC. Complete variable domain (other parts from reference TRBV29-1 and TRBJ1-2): SAVISQKPSRDICQRGTSLTIQCQVDSQVTMMFWYRQQPGQSLTLIATANQGSEATYESGFVIDKFPISRPNLTFSTLTVSNMSPEDSSIYLCSVHSTGTPGGYTFGSGTRLTVV.